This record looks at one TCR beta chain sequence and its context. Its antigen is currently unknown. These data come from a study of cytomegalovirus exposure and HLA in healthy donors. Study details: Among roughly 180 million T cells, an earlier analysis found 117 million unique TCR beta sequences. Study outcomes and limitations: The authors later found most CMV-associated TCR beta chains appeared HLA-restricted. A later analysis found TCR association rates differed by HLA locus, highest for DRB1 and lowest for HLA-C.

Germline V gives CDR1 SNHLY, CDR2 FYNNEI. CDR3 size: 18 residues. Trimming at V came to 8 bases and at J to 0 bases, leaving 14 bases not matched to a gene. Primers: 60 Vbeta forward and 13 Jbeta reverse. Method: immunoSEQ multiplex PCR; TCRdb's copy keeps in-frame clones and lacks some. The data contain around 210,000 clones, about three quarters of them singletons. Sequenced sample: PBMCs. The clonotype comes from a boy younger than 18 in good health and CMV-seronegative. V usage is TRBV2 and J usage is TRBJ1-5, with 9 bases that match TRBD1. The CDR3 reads CASLPGQGLFYSNQPQHF. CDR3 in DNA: TGTGCCAGCCTACCGGGACAGGGCCTTTTTTATAGCAATCAGCCCCAGCATTTT.